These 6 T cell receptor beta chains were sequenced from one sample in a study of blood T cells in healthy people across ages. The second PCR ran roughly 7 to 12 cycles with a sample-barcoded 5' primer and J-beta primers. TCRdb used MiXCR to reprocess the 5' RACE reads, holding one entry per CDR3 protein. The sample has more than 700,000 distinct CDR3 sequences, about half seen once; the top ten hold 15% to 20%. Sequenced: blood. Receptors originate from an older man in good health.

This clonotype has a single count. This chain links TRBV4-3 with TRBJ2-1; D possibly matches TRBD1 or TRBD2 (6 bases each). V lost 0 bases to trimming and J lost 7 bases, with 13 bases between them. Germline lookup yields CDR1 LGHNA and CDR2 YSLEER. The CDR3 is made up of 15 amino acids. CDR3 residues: CASSQDHRGRNEQFF. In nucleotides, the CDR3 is TGCGCCAGCAGCCAAGATCACCGGGGGCGAAATGAGCAGTTCTTC.

The CDR3 region has the DNA TGTGCCAGCAGCCAAGGCCGGGCCCCTTACTACGAGCAGTACTTC. Translated, it gives CASSQGRAPYYEQYF. The genes are TRBV14 and TRBJ2-4; D not resolved. The J call may be faulty, since TRBJ2-7 better matches the DNA end. The CDR3 sequence is 15 residues long. The germline V gene has CDR1 SGHDN and CDR2 FVKESK.

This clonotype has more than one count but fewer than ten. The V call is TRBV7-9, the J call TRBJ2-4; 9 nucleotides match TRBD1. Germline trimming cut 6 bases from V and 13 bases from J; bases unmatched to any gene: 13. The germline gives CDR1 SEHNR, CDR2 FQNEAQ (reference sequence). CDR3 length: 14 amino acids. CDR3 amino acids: CASSLAQGAQEQYF. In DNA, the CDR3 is TGTGCCAGCAGTTTGGCACAGGGGGCACAAGAGCAGTACTTC.

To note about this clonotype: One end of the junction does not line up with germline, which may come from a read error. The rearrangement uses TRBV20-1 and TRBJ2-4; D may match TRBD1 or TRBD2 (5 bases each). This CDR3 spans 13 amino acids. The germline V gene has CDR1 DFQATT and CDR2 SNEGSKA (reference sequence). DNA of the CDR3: TGCAGCGCTACCTGGGACCCGACGGGTGCTCAGTACTTC. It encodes CSATWDPTGAQYF.

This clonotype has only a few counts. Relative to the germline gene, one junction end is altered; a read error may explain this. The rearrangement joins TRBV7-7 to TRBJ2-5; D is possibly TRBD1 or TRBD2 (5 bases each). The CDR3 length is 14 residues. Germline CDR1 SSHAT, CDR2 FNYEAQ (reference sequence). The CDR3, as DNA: TGTGCTAGCAGCTTAACCGGGACCCTAGAGACCCAGTACTTC. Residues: CASSLTGTLETQYF.

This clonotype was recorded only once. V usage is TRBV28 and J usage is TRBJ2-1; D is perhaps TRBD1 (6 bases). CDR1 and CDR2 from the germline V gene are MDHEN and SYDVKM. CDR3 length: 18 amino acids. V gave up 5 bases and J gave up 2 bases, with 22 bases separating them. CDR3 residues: CASSRTAQRYDPYNEQFF. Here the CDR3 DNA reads TGTGCCAGCAGTAGGACAGCCCAGAGGTACGACCCCTACAATGAGCAGTTCTTC.